This T cell receptor (beta chain) stems from a study of radiotherapy plus CTLA-4 blockade in lung cancer. Study details: Objective responses were observed in about a sixth of patients, and disease control was achieved by 30% to 40%. Study-wide findings and caveats: Clones derived from tumor TCRs expanded in blood after radiotherapy plus ipilimumab. Early blood T cell clone changes and increased post-radiation serum interferon-beta were reportedly the strongest response predictors.

Treatment of patients with chemo-refractory metastatic non-small-cell lung cancer consisted of focal radiation plus CTLA-4 blockade with ipilimumab. Regarding this clone: What it binds is unknown.

The repertoire was sequenced with immunoSEQ multiplex PCR; TCRdb's copy has only in-frame clones and lacks some. Found here are roughly 90,000 clones, around 83% of them singletons; the top ten hold over 20%. The CDR3 runs to 13 residues. The trim removed 5 bases at V and 10 bases at J, leaving 7 bases unmatched. CDR1 ENHRY and CDR2 SYGVKD come from the germline V gene. This chain joins TRBV10-3 and TRBJ2-1; TRBD1 matches at 8 bases. This specimen was peripheral blood, taken from a patient treated with radiotherapy plus ipilimumab. The receptor was derived from a human donor with non-small cell lung cancer that progressed on radiotherapy plus ipilimumab. The CDR3 nucleotides read TGTGCCATCAGTTACGCAGGGGGCGCCGAGCAGTTCTTC. Encoded protein: CAISYAGGAEQFF.